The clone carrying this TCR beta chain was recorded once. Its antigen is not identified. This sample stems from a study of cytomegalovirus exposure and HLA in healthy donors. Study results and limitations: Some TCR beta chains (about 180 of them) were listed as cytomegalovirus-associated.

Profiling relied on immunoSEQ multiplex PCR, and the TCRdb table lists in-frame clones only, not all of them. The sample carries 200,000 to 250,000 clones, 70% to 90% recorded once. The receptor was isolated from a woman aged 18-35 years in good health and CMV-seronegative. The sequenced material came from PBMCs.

CDR3 residues: CASSLAAGSNQPQHF. In DNA form, the CDR3 reads TGCGCCAGCAGCTTGGCCGCAGGGAGCAATCAGCCCCAGCATTTT. This chain uses TRBV5-1 with TRBJ1-5, with a possible D match to TRBD1 (5 bases). The V gene lost 0 bases and the J gene lost 1 base, with 8 bases spanning the gap. The CDR3 loop spans 15 amino acids. Germline V gene lookup returns CDR1 SGHRS and CDR2 YFSETQ.